These T cell receptor beta chains were read from a single sample in a study of human T cells and chemical hapten exposure. One entry per CDR3 protein, called by TCRdb with MiXCR from the RACE reads. The sample consists of approximately 49,000 distinct CDR3 sequences, 8% to 9.5% of them appearing once. The sequenced sample was whole blood, obtained in connection with sensitization to the hapten diphenylcyclopropenone (DPC). The source is a woman aged 50 to 60 with alopecia areata. Some clones in this sample may be carry-over from other donors' samples. Both conserved end residues are part of each CDR3. Fields, in order: V gene, D gene, J gene, clone size, CDR3 DNA, CDR3 protein. A D gene is named only where the DNA matches it firmly. The size field is filled for only some rows; it gives once, few, many or a size class.

TRBV7-9	.	TRBJ1-6	few	TGTGCCAGCAGCTTGGGTCAGCATAATTCACCCCTCCACTTT	CASSLGQHNSPLHF
TRBV2	.	TRBJ1-5	.	TGTGCCAGCACTCCAGGGAGGGTTGAGCAGCCCCAGCATTTT	CASTPGRVEQPQHF
TRBV5-1	TRBD2	TRBJ2-3	.	TGCGCCAGCAGCACAGCTAGCGGGAGTGCAGATACGCAGTATTTT	CASSTASGSADTQYF
TRBV20-1	TRBD2	TRBJ2-1	few	TGCAGTACGGGACTAGCGCAAGGCATGGAGCAGTTCTTC	CSTGLAQGMEQFF
TRBV20-1	TRBD1	TRBJ1-1	many	TGCAGTGCTAGAAGGACAGGGGGCCGAAATGAAGCTTTCTTT	CSARRTGGRNEAFF
TRBV15	.	TRBJ1-5	many	TGTGCCACCAGCAGAGTTGACAGTAGCAATCAGCCCCAGCATTTT	CATSRVDSSNQPQHF
TRBV29-1	TRBD2	TRBJ2-1	many	TGCAGCGTCCTCTTTACTAGCGGGGGTGAGCAGTTCTTC	CSVLFTSGGEQFF
TRBV20-1	TRBD1	TRBJ1-5	many	TGCAGTGCTAGGGACGCCGGGACAGGGGGCTATCAGCCCCAGCATTTT	CSARDAGTGGYQPQHF
TRBV2	.	TRBJ1-6	many	TGTGCCAGCAGTGACCGACGGGGCCATTCGGCCCTCCACTTT	CASSDRRGHSALHF
TRBV29-1	TRBD2	TRBJ2-2	many	TGCAGCGCGATGACTAGCGGGAGGTCGGGCGGGGAGCTGTTTTTT	CSAMTSGRSGGELFF
TRBV19	.	TRBJ2-1	many	TGTGCCACTCAAGGCGAGGCACCAAACAATGAGCAGTTCTTC	CATQGEAPNNEQFF
TRBV30	.	TRBJ1-2	many	TGTGCCTGGAGTGCGGTCTACACGCCTTTAGGCTACACCTTC	CAWSAVYTPLGYTF
TRBV30	TRBD1	TRBJ2-7	many	TGTGCCTGGAGTAACTCAGGACAGGGGATATACGAGCAGTACTTC	CAWSNSGQGIYEQYF
TRBV28	TRBD1	TRBJ1-5	.	TGTGCCAGCAGCCTCCGGGACAGCTATCAGCCCCAGCATTTT	CASSLRDSYQPQHF
TRBV20-1	TRBD2	TRBJ2-1	many	TGCAGTGCTAGCATAGCGGGAGGAACCTACAATGAGCAGTTCTTC	CSASIAGGTYNEQFF
TRBV2	.	TRBJ2-5	many	TGTGCCAGCAGTGAAGATGGAAGGTACCAAGAGACCCAGTACTTC	CASSEDGRYQETQYF
TRBV7-9	.	TRBJ1-1	.	TGTGCCAGCACGGACCTTTCCTCTTCTACTTTCTTT	CASTDLSSSTFF
TRBV6-6	.	TRBJ1-1	many	TGTGCCAGCGGGGACGGGAAAACGACTGCTGAAGCTTTCTTT	CASGDGKTTAEAFF
TRBV12-3/TRBV12-4	TRBD1	TRBJ2-7	many	TGTGCCAGCAGGACATCCGGGACAGGGTCCGAGCAGTACTTC	CASRTSGTGSEQYF
TRBV12-3/TRBV12-4	.	TRBJ2-7	many	TGTGCCAGCAGTCTACAAGGCAGCGGCACCGCCTACGAGCAGTACTTC	CASSLQGSGTAYEQYF
TRBV19	TRBD2	TRBJ2-1	once	TGTGCCAGTGGCACCCGGACTAGCGCCTCCTACAATGAGCAGTTCTTC	CASGTRTSASYNEQFF
TRBV7-6	.	TRBJ2-2	many	TGTGCCAGCAGCTTAGCCCACGGGTACGCGAACACCGGGGAGCTGTTTTTT	CASSLAHGYANTGELFF
TRBV28	.	TRBJ2-1	many	TGTGCCAGCACCCTAGATAGGGTCTCCAATGAGCAGTTCTTC	CASTLDRVSNEQFF
TRBV15	.	TRBJ1-6	few	TGTGCCACCAGCAGAGACACATTTAATTCACCCCTCCACTTT	CATSRDTFNSPLHF
TRBV27	.	TRBJ2-1	many	TGTGCCAGCAGTCAGAAAAATTGGGCTGCTTACAATGAGCAGTTCTTC	CASSQKNWAAYNEQFF
TRBV18	TRBD1	TRBJ2-5	many	TGTGCCAGCTCCCCCCGGACAGGGCTCCAAGAGACCCAGTACTTC	CASSPRTGLQETQYF
TRBV12-3/TRBV12-4	TRBD1	TRBJ2-7	many	TGTGCCAGCAGACCCGGGACAGGGGGCCTTCTAGAGCAGTACTTC	CASRPGTGGLLEQYF
TRBV5-1	TRBD1	TRBJ2-1	few	TGCGCCAGCAGCTTGGCCCTAACGGACAGGGGGCCGCAAAGCATGGAGTTCTTC	CASSLALTDRGPQSMEFF
TRBV29-1	.	TRBJ2-7	many	TGCAGCGTTGCCCGGAGACAGAACCGTAACGAGCAGTACTTC	CSVARRQNRNEQYF
TRBV5-4	.	TRBJ2-7	many	TGTGCCAGCAGCTCAGACAAGTACGAGCAGTACTTC	CASSSDKYEQYF
TRBV19	TRBD2	TRBJ2-3	few	TGTGCCAGTAGTCCACGGGGGATAGCGGGAGGGCCCACAGATACGCAGTATTTT	CASSPRGIAGGPTDTQYF
TRBV29-1	.	TRBJ2-5	.	TGCAGCGTTGCGTTCAGTCGGAAGACCCAGTACTTC	CSVAFSRKTQYF
TRBV27	.	TRBJ2-5	many	TGTGCCAGCAGTTTAGGCCTCATCCAAGAGACCCAGTACTTC	CASSLGLIQETQYF
TRBV7-2	.	TRBJ2-4	few	TGTGCCAGCAGCGCCGACAGAGCCAAAAACATTCAGTACTTC	CASSADRAKNIQYF
TRBV3-1	.	TRBJ1-1	few	TGTGCCAGCAGTCGACAAACAGGGTTCACTGAAGCTTTCTTT	CASSRQTGFTEAFF
TRBV2	TRBD2	TRBJ2-1	many	TGTGCCAGCAGTGGGACTAGAGTCGATAATGAGCAGTTCTTC	CASSGTRVDNEQFF
TRBV27	TRBD1	TRBJ2-5	many	TGTGCCAGCAGTCCAAGGACAGGGATGGAAGAGACCCAGTACTTC	CASSPRTGMEETQYF
TRBV2	.	TRBJ2-1	few	TGTGCCAGCAGTGAATTTTCCGGGAGTTTCAACAATGAGCAGTTCTTC	CASSEFSGSFNNEQFF
TRBV20-1	.	TRBJ2-1	many	TGCAGTGCTAGACCCCCGGGACTCAACTTCAATGAGCAGTTCTTC	CSARPPGLNFNEQFF
TRBV19	TRBD2	TRBJ2-1	.	TGTGCCAGTAGTACCCCTCCCAATGGCGGGAGCCCTCCTGAGCAGTTCTTC	CASSTPPNGGSPPEQFF
TRBV9	TRBD2	TRBJ2-5	.	TGTGCCAGCAGCCCGGGACTAGTTTCGGCGCAGACCCAGTACTTC	CASSPGLVSAQTQYF
TRBV4-1	.	TRBJ1-1	many	TGCGCCAGCAGCCAAGCGCTCCGTATGAACACTGAAGCTTTCTTT	CASSQALRMNTEAFF
TRBV9	.	TRBJ2-2	many	TGTGCCAGCAGCACCCAGGGACCTGGGACCGGGGAGCTGTTTTTT	CASSTQGPGTGELFF
TRBV6-1	.	TRBJ2-7	many	TGTGCCAGCAGTGAGGCGCCGGGAAACGTGTACGAGCAGTACTTC	CASSEAPGNVYEQYF
TRBV5-1	TRBD1	TRBJ1-1	few	TGCGCCAGCAGCTCGTACTGGACAGGGACCAACACTGAAGCTTTCTTT	CASSSYWTGTNTEAFF
TRBV18	.	TRBJ1-2	many	TGTGCCAGCTCAATGACAAATAACTATGGCTACACCTTC	CASSMTNNYGYTF